This TCR beta chain is drawn from a study of cytomegalovirus exposure and HLA in healthy donors. Study-level information: In an earlier analysis, approximately 120 million unique TCR beta sequences were found from 150 million to 200 million T cells. A preliminary data release comprised 80 million or so unique TCRs obtained from HLA-typed donors.

Per germline, CDR1 SGHTA and CDR2 FQGNSA. The CDR3 is 15 residues long. V lost 3 bases and J lost 4; bases outside the gene matches: 5. Study-level points and caveats: Later, TCR association rates were found to vary by HLA locus, highest for DRB1 and lowest for HLA-C.

A note on this clone: Its target is unknown.

In the PCR, 60 Vbeta and 13 Jbeta primers were used. The protocol was immunoSEQ multiplex PCR, while the TCRdb copy is restricted to in-frame clones and leaves out a portion. The table records about 120,000 clones, 15% of them present only once. V gene TRBV7-2 combines with J gene TRBJ1-1, with 10 nucleotides matching TRBD1. The clonotype comes from a woman aged 18 to 35 in good health and CMV-seronegative. The sample comprised PBMCs. The DNA for the CDR3 is TGTGCCAGCAGCTTGTCAGGACAGGGGGGCACTGAAGCTTTCTTT. This encodes CASSLSGQGGTEAFF.